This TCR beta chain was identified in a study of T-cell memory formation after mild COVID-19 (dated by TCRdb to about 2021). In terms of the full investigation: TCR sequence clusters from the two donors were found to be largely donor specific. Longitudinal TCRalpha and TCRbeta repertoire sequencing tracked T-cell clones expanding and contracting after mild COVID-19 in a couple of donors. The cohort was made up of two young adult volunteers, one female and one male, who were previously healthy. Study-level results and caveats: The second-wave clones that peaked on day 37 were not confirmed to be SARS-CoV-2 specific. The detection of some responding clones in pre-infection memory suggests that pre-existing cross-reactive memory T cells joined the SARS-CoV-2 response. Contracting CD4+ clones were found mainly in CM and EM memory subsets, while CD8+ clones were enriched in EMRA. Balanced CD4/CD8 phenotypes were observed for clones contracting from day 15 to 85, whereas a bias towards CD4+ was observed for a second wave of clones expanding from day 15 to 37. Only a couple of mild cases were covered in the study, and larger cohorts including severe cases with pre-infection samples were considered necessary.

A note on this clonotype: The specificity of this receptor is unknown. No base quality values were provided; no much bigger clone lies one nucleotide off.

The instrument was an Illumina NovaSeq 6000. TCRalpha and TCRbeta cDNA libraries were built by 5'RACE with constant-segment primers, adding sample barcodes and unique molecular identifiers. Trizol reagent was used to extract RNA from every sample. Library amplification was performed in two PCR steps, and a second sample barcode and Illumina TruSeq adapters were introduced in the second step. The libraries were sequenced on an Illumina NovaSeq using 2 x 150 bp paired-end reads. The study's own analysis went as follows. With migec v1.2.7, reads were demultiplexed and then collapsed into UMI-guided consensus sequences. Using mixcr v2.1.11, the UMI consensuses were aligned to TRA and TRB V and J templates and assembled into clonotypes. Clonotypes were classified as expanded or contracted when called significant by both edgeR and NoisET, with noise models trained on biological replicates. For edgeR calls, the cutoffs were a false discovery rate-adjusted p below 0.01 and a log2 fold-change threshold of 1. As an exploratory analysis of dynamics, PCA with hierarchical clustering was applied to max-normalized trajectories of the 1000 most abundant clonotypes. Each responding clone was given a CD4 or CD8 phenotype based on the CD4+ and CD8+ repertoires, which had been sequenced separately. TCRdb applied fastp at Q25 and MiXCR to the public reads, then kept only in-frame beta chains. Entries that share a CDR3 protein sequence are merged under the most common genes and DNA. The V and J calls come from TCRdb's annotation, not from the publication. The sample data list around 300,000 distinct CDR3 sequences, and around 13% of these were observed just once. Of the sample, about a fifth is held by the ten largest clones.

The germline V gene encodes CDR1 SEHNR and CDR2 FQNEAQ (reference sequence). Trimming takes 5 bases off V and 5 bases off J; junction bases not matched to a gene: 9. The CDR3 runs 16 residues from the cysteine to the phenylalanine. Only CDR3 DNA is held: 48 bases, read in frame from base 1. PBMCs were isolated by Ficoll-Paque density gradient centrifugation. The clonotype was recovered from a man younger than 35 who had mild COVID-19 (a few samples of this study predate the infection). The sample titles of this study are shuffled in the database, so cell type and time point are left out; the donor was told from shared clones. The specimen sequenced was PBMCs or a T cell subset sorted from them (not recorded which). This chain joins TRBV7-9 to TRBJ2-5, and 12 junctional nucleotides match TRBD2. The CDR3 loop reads CASSRELAGGAETQYF. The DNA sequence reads TGTGCCAGCAGCCGAGAACTAGCGGGGGGCGCGGAGACCCAGTACTTC.